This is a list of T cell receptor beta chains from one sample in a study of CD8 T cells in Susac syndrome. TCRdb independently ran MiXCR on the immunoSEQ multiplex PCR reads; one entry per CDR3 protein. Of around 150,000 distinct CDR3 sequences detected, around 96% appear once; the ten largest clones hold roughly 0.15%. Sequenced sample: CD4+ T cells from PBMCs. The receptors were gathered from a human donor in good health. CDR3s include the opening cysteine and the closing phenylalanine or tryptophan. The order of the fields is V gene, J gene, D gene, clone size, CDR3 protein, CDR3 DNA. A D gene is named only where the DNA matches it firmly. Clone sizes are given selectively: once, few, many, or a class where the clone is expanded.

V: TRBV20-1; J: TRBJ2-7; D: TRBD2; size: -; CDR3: CSAPYSGGAYEQYF; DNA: TGCAGTGCCCCCTATAGCGGGGGGGCCTACGAGCAGTACTTC
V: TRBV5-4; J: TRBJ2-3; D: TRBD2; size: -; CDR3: CASSLVLAGSDTQYF; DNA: TGTGCCAGCAGCTTAGTTCTAGCGGGGTCAGATACGCAGTATTTT
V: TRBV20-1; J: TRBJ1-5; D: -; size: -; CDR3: CSAIGLGGNSNQPQHF; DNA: TGCAGTGCTATCGGCCTGGGAGGGAATAGCAATCAGCCCCAGCATTTT
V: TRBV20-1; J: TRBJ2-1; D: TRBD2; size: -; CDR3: CSAARPSGGAVNEQFF; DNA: TGCAGCGCGGCAAGGCCTAGCGGGGGGGCAGTAAATGAGCAGTTCTTC
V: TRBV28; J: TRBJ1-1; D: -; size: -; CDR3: CASSLLTEGEAFF; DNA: TGTGCCAGCAGTTTACTGACAGAGGGGGAAGCTTTCTTT
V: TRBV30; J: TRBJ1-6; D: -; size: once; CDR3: CAWSNLGLGDSPLHF; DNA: TGTGCCTGGAGTAACCTCGGGCTAGGGGACTCACCCCTCCACTTT
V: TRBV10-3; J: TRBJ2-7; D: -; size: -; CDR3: CAISGGLPSSYEQYF; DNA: TGTGCCATCAGTGGAGGACTCCCGAGCTCCTACGAGCAGTACTTC
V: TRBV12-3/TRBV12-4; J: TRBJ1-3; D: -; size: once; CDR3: CASSLGSPGNTIYF; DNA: TGTGCCAGCAGTTTAGGATCCCCTGGAAACACCATATATTTT
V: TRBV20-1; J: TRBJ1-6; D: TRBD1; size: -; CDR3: CSARPPGQANSPLHF; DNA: TGCAGTGCTAGGCCTCCGGGACAGGCTAATTCACCCCTCCACTTT
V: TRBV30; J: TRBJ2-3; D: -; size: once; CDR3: CAWSQGRYTDTQYF; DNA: TGTGCCTGGAGTCAGGGCCGATACACAGATACGCAGTATTTT
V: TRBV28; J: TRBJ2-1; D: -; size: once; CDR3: CASSSGPRGGEQFF; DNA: TGTGCCAGCAGTTCCGGGCCCCGGGGAGGTGAGCAGTTCTTC
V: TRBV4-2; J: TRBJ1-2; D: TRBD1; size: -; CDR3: CASSQVPGQGDYGYTF; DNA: TGTGCCAGCAGCCAAGTACCGGGACAGGGAGACTATGGCTACACCTTC
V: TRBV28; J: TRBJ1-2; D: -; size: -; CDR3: CASSLSTGNYGYTF; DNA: TGTGCCAGCAGTTTATCCACAGGCAACTATGGCTACACCTTC
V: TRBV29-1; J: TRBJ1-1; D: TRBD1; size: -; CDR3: CSVGQGATEAFF; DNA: TGCAGCGTGGGACAGGGGGCCACTGAAGCTTTCTTT
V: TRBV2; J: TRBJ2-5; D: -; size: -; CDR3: CATTRERLETQYF; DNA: TGTGCCACGACGAGGGAGCGCTTAGAGACCCAGTACTTC
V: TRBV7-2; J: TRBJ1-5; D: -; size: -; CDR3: CASSLLADGPQHF; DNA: TGTGCCAGCAGCTTACTGGCCGACGGGCCCCAGCATTTT
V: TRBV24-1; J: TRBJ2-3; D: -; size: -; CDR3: CATSDSGLQAQYF; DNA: TGTGCCACCAGTGATTCTGGGCTCCAGGCGCAGTATTTT
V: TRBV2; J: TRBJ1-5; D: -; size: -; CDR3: CAGGQNSNQPQHF; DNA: TGTGCCGGGGGGCAGAATAGCAATCAGCCCCAGCATTTT
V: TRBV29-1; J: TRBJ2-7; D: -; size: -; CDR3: CSVAEPRDEQYF; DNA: TGCAGCGTCGCCGAGCCTAGGGACGAGCAGTACTTC
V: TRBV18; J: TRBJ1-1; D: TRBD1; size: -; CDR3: CASLPGQQNTEAFF; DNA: TGTGCCAGCTTACCGGGACAGCAGAACACTGAAGCTTTCTTT
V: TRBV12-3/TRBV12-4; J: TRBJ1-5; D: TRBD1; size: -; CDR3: CASNFRGNQPQHF; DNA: TGTGCCAGCAACTTCAGGGGGAATCAGCCCCAGCATTTT
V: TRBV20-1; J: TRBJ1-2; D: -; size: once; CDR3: CSARSGTNYGYTF; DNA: TGCAGTGCTAGATCCGGGACTAACTATGGCTACACCTTC
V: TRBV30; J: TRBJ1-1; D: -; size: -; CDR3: CAWSERNTEAFF; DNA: TGTGCCTGGAGTGAACGGAACACTGAAGCTTTCTTT
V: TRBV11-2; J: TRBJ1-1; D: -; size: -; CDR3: CASSLVAGGVRLNTEAFF; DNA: TGTGCCAGCAGCTTAGTGGCCGGGGGCGTTAGACTGAACACTGAAGCTTTCTTT
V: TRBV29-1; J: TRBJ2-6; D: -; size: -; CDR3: CSVEDQQGITSGANVLTF; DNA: TGCAGCGTTGAAGATCAGCAGGGGATCACGTCTGGGGCCAACGTCCTGACTTTC
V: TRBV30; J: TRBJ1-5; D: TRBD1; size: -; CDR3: CAWRGQSNQPQHF; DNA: TGTGCCTGGAGGGGACAGAGCAATCAGCCCCAGCATTTT
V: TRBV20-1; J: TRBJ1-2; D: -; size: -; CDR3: CSARESQRIYGYTF; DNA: TGCAGTGCTAGAGAGAGTCAAAGGATCTATGGCTACACCTTC
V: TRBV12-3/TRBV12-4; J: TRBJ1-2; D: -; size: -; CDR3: CASSRGEAVLFF; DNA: TGTGCCAGCAGTCGTGGGGAGGCAGTACTTTTCTTC
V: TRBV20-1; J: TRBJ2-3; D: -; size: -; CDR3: CSAIGPLSTDTQYF; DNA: TGCAGTGCTATTGGACCGCTTAGCACAGATACGCAGTATTTT
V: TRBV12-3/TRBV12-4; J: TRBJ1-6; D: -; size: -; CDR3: CASRAGSNSPLHF; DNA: TGTGCCAGCAGGGCAGGGAGTAATTCACCCCTCCACTTT
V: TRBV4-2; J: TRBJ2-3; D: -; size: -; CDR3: CASSPSLDSPYF; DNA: TGTGCCAGCAGCCCGAGCCTAGATTCCCCGTATTTT
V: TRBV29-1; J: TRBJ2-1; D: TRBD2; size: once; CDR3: CSVAGGSYNEQFF; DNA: TGCAGCGTCGCGGGGGGGTCCTACAATGAGCAGTTCTTC
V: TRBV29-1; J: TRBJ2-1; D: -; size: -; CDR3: CSGQPTGNEQFF; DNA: TGCAGCGGTCAACCAACAGGGAATGAGCAGTTCTTC
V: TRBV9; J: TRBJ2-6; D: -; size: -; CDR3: CASSGAASGANVLTF; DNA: TGTGCCAGCAGCGGAGCGGCTTCTGGGGCCAACGTCCTGACTTTC
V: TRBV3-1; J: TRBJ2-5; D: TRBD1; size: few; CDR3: CASSRQGQETQYF; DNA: TGTGCCAGCAGCCGACAGGGCCAAGAGACCCAGTACTTC
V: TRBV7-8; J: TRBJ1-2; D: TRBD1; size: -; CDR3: CASSLGTGIRIGYTF; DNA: TGTGCCAGCAGCTTAGGGACAGGGATTAGGATTGGCTACACCTTC
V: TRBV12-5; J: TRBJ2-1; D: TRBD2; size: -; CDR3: CASGTGLAGANEQFF; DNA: TGTGCTAGTGGTACGGGACTAGCGGGGGCCAATGAGCAGTTCTTC
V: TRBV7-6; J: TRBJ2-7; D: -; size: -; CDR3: CASSLGSTGEQYF; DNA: TGTGCCAGCAGCTTAGGGTCCACGGGGGAGCAGTACTTC
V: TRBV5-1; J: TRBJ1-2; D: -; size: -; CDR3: CASSLERGTNYGYTF; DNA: TGCGCCAGCAGCTTGGAGAGGGGCACTAACTATGGCTACACCTTC
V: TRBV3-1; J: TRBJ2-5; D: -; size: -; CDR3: CASNSGEQETQYF; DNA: TGTGCCAGCAACTCCGGAGAACAAGAGACCCAGTACTTC
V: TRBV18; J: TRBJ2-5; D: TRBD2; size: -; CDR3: CASSPRGGGHISETQYF; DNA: TGTGCCAGCTCACCTCGTGGCGGGGGGCACATTTCAGAGACCCAGTACTTC